These 21 T cell receptor beta chains share one sample of origin, sequenced in a study of graft-versus-host responses after intestinal transplantation. No antigen has been identified for these receptors. Generated by immunoSEQ multiplex PCR, the TCRdb table keeps only in-frame clones and is missing some. This sample yields about 110,000 clones, of which 90% to 95% are seen a single time; under 1.5% belongs to the top ten. The specimen was unstimulated CD8+ T cells sorted from spleen or lymph node cells, collected before transplant. These receptors all stem from a human donor who was the organ donor for an intestinal transplant.

CDR3 protein: CSDGTGESYEQYF. CDR3 DNA: TGCAGCGATGGGACAGGAGAATCCTACGAGCAGTACTTC. This chain connects TRBV29-1 to TRBJ2-7; 8 nucleotides agree with TRBD1. Losses at the gene ends were 7 bases for V and 1 base for J; bases not matched to a gene: 6. This CDR3 region has 13 residues. Germline lookup yields CDR1 SQVTM and CDR2 ANQGSEA.

This chain uses TRBV4-1 with TRBJ1-1; D possibly corresponds to TRBD1 (6 bases). V was trimmed by 4 bases and J by 4 bases, leaving 16 bases between them. The CDR3 loop spans 15 amino acids. Per germline, CDR1 MGHRA and CDR2 YSYEKL. The CDR3 sequence is CASSLEQGTSTEAFF. The CDR3 DNA is TGCGCCAGCAGCCTAGAGCAGGGGACGAGCACTGAAGCTTTCTTT.

The chain uses TRBV4-1 and TRBJ2-1; D remains unclear. The germline gives CDR1 MGHRA, CDR2 YSYEKL. This CDR3 contains 14 residues. V lost 6 bases and J 2 bases, leaving 11 bases between the germline ends. CDR3 sequence (DNA): TGCGCCAGCAGTTGGGCGGTAGCCTACAATGAGCAGTTCTTC. This codes for CASSWAVAYNEQFF.

V and J are TRBV6-1 and TRBJ2-5, with D uncertain. In germline, CDR1 is MNHNS, CDR2 SASEGT. The CDR3 extends over 13 amino acids. Trimming took off 3 bases at V and 5 bases at J, with 10 bases between the two ends. The CDR3 is CASSDSFWETQYF. DNA for the CDR3: TGTGCCAGCAGTGATTCCTTTTGGGAGACCCAGTACTTC.

The chain uses TRBV29-1 and TRBJ1-2, with D possibly TRBD1 on 6 matching bases. Trimming stripped 7 bases from V and 2 bases from J, with 14 bases between. The CDR3 is made up of 13 amino acids. Germline CDR1 is SQVTM and CDR2 is ANQGSEA. The CDR3 DNA follows: TGCAGCGCCACCGGAGGACAGAACTATGGCTACACCTTC. As protein: CSATGGQNYGYTF.

The rearrangement uses TRBV7-9 and TRBJ2-7; TRBD2 matches 9 bases. This CDR3 is 16 amino acids long. The trim removed 5 bases at V and 2 bases at J, leaving 10 bases unmatched. Germline V lookup: CDR1 SEHNR, CDR2 FQNEAQ (reference sequence). The CDR3 here is CASSIFSGSATYEQYF. The CDR3 coding sequence is TGTGCCAGCAGCATCTTTAGCGGGAGTGCAACCTACGAGCAGTACTTC. Supplemented by reference TRBV7-9 and TRBJ2-7, the full variable domain reads DTGVSQNPRHKITKRGQNVTFRCDPISEHNRLYWYRQTLGQGPEFLTYFQNEAQLEKSRLLSDRFSAERPKGSFSTLEIQRTEQGDSAMYLCASSIFSGSATYEQYFGPGTRLTVT.

V is TRBV9 and J is TRBJ2-1; D assignment may be TRBD1 or TRBD2 (5 bases each). The germline gives CDR1 SGDLS, CDR2 YYNGEE. The CDR3 is made up of 17 amino acids. The V end lost 3 bases, the J end lost 0 bases, and 16 bases lay between the germline ends. The CDR3 reads CASSAEDWGSSYNEQFF. The CDR3 DNA reads TGTGCCAGCAGCGCAGAAGACTGGGGGAGCTCCTACAATGAGCAGTTCTTC. Filled out from reference TRBV9 and TRBJ2-1, the complete variable domain reads DSGVTQTPKHLITATGQRVTLRCSPRSGDLSVYWYQQSLDQGLQFLIQYYNGEERAKGNILERFSAQQFPDLHSELNLSSLELGDSALYFCASSAEDWGSSYNEQFFGPGTRLTVL.

The rearrangement joins TRBV6-5 to TRBJ2-7, with TRBD2 matching 9 bases. The V and J ends lost 6 bases and 5 bases, in that order; junction bases with no gene match: 8. The CDR3 is 14 amino acids. Germline loops: CDR1 MNHEY, CDR2 SVGAGI. The CDR3 spells CASRIAGDWDEQYF. The DNA for the CDR3 is TGTGCCAGCAGGATAGCGGGAGATTGGGACGAGCAGTACTTC.

V and J are TRBV30 and TRBJ2-1; 9 positions agree with TRBD2. Germline lookup yields CDR1 GTSNPN and CDR2 SVGIG (reference sequence). CDR3 length: 19 amino acids. Trimming took 0 bases from V and 6 from J; bases not matched to a gene: 18. The chain's CDR3 is CAWSVSSRLAGRAPNEQFF. CDR3 in DNA: TGTGCCTGGAGTGTATCTAGCAGGCTAGCGGGACGGGCCCCCAATGAGCAGTTCTTC.

In its sample, this clone was seen once. This chain's CDR3 is CASSPDRGWTEAFF. The CDR3 coding sequence is TGTGCCAGCAGCCCAGACAGGGGGTGGACTGAAGCTTTCTTT. This sequence joins TRBV11-2 and TRBJ1-1; 9 bases are shared with TRBD1. The germline V gene encodes CDR1 SGHAT and CDR2 FQNNGV. The ends lost 5 bases at V and 5 bases at J; junction bases unmatched: 6. The CDR3 has 14 amino acids.

The chain links TRBV10-1 to TRBJ2-5; TRBD2 matches at 10 bases. This CDR3 comprises 15 residues. CDR1 is WNHNN and CDR2 is SYGVQD in the germline V gene (reference sequence). V lost 3 bases to trimming and J lost 3 bases; unmatched junction nucleotides: 4. DNA for the CDR3: TGCGCCAGCAGTGATCCTACTAGCGGGGAAGAGACCCAGTACTTC. It specifies CASSDPTSGEETQYF.

Only a few counts were recorded for this clone. The J gene is TRBJ2-3, the V gene TRBV4-3, with D possibly matching TRBD2 (7 bases). Trimming shortened V by 2 bases and J by 5 bases, and 17 bases separated the two germline ends. The CDR3 length is 16 residues. The germline V gene has CDR1 LGHNA and CDR2 YSLEER. CDR3 in amino acids: CASSQSFGGPRDTQYF. The CDR3, as DNA: TGCGCCAGCAGCCAATCCTTCGGGGGGCCTAGAGATACGCAGTATTTT.

V is TRBV7-9 and J is TRBJ2-1, with a tentative D call TRBD2 (5 bases). Trimming stripped 5 bases from V and 2 bases from J, with 22 bases between. The CDR3 covers 18 residues. CDR1 and CDR2 (germline): SEHNR, FQNEAQ (reference sequence). The CDR3 DNA reads TGTGCCAGCAGCGGTAATGGGTATAGAGGGAACCCCTACAATGAGCAGTTCTTC. It is translated as CASSGNGYRGNPYNEQFF.

This chain links TRBV7-2 with TRBJ2-7; TRBD2 matches at 8 bases. This CDR3 comprises 13 residues. Germline values: CDR1 SGHTA, CDR2 FQGNSA. J gave up 3 bases and V 3 bases, and 1 base lay outside the gene matches. The CDR3: CASSLGLDYEQYF. The CDR3 nucleotides are TGTGCCAGCAGCTTGGGACTAGACTACGAGCAGTACTTC.

This rearrangement joins TRBV27 to TRBJ2-7; possible D gene TRBD1, 5 bases. Trimming pared 3 bases from V and 1 base from J, leaving 10 bases between. The germline CDR1 and CDR2 sequences are MNHEY and SMNVEV (reference sequence). This CDR3 comprises 14 residues. CDR3 residues: CASSLGPASYEQYF. DNA of the CDR3: TGTGCCAGCAGTTTGGGGCCAGCGTCCTACGAGCAGTACTTC.

V and J are TRBV11-2 and TRBJ2-3; D gene uncertain. Trimming cost V 1 base and J 4 bases, with 12 bases left between them. This CDR3 has 15 residues. Germline assignment: CDR1 SGHAT and CDR2 FQNNGV. CDR3 DNA: TGTGCCAGCAGCTTAGGTGGTAGTTATTCAGATACGCAGTATTTT. Residues: CASSLGGSYSDTQYF.

The CDR3 spells CASSGPASGRSQFDEQFF. For the CDR3, the DNA is TGTGCCAGCAGTGGGCCCGCTAGCGGGAGGTCACAATTTGATGAGCAGTTCTTC. This chain joins TRBV2 and TRBJ2-1; 11 bases align to TRBD2. Germline CDR1 is SNHLY and CDR2 is FYNNEI. This CDR3 contains 18 residues. V shed 4 bases and J 8 bases; nucleotides not matched to a gene: 16.

This chain links TRBV28 with TRBJ1-4, with TRBD1 identical over 7 bases. Trimming took 7 bases from V and 7 from J; bases not matched to a gene: 15. The germline CDR1 and CDR2 sequences are MDHEN and SYDVKM. The CDR3 is 16 residues long. CDR3: CASNPDRSPDFEKLFF. The CDR3 DNA is TGTGCCAGCAACCCGGACAGGTCGCCCGATTTTGAAAAACTGTTTTTT.

The chain recombines TRBV4-2 with TRBJ1-2; D is undetermined. CDR1 and CDR2 from the germline V gene are LGHNA and YNFKEQ. V was trimmed by 0 bases and J by 0 bases, leaving 8 bases between them. This CDR3 is 15 amino acids long. CDR3 sequence reads: CASSQDGVPNYGYTF. DNA for the CDR3: TGTGCCAGCAGCCAAGACGGGGTTCCTAACTATGGCTACACCTTC.

CDR3 loop: CASSLRSGSLGNEQFF. The CDR3 DNA follows: TGTGCCAGCAGCTTGCGTAGCGGGAGTTTAGGCAATGAGCAGTTCTTC. The chain uses TRBV5-5 and TRBJ2-1; 9 bases are a match to TRBD2. The trim removed 1 base at V and 6 bases at J, leaving 8 bases unmatched. Germline V gene lookup returns CDR1 SGHKS and CDR2 YYEKEE (reference sequence). The CDR3 spans 16 residues.

The chain combines TRBV5-1 with TRBJ2-3; a possible D gene is TRBD1 (6 bases). V lost 5 bases to trimming and J lost 2 bases, with 27 bases between them. The CDR3 consists of 19 residues. Germline loops: CDR1 SGHRS, CDR2 YFSETQ. CDR3 nucleotides: TGCGCCAGCAGGCAGGGGTCGGTGCGGTGGACCCCTCTCACAGATACGCAGTATTTT. Its translation is CASRQGSVRWTPLTDTQYF.